These 19 T cell receptor beta chains were sequenced from one sample in a study of blood T cells in healthy people across ages. Next came a second PCR, run for about 6 to 12 cycles, which used a sample-barcoded 5' primer along with a J-beta primer mix. TCRdb reprocessed the 5' RACE reads with MiXCR, giving one entry per CDR3 protein. The sample carries 650,000 to 1,000,000 distinct CDR3 sequences, 35% to 50% recorded once. Specimen: blood. These receptors came from a man older than 75 in good health.

This clonotype came up a few times. V gene TRBV6-2 or TRBV6-3 combines with J gene TRBJ1-5; 7 bases are shared with TRBD1. The CDR3 is 14 residues long. The V gene's germline CDR1 is MNHEY and CDR2 SVGEGT. J lost 6 bases, V lost 7 bases, and 9 bases had no gene match. In nucleotides, the CDR3 is TGTGCCAGCACCCAGACAGGGAAGGTTCAGCCCCAGCATTTT. It encodes CASTQTGKVQPQHF.

The rearrangement joins TRBV20-1 to TRBJ2-7, with TRBD2 identical over 7 bases. Germline CDR1 DFQATT, CDR2 SNEGSKA (reference sequence). CDR3 length equals 13 residues. J was trimmed by 4 bases and V by 1 base; bases with no gene match: 4. The CDR3 coding sequence is TGCAGTGCTAGAGGGGTGGGGGGGTACGAGCAGTACTTC. As protein: CSARGVGGYEQYF.

This clonotype has more than one count but fewer than ten. This chain joins TRBV24-1 and TRBJ2-3; 8 bases agree with TRBD2. Germline CDR1 KGHDR, CDR2 SFDVKD. The CDR3 is made up of 18 amino acids. Germline trimming cut 3 bases from V and 5 bases from J; bases unmatched to any gene: 15. This CDR3 reads CATSDRAGVLSSGDTQYF. The CDR3 DNA reads as TGTGCCACCAGTGATAGAGCGGGAGTGTTGAGTTCTGGAGATACGCAGTATTTT.

The CDR3 region is CASSPGIGRGTDTQYF. For the CDR3, the DNA is TGTGCCAGCAGCCCAGGGATTGGACGGGGCACAGATACGCAGTATTTT. The chain joins TRBV14 to TRBJ2-3; tentatively, D is TRBD1 (5 bases). V was shortened by 4 bases and J by 1 base, with 15 bases between the two germline ends. Germline V CDR1 and CDR2: SGHDN, FVKESK. This CDR3 has 16 residues. Filled out from reference TRBV14 and TRBJ2-3, the complete variable domain reads EAGVTQFPSHSVIEKGQTVTLRCDPISGHDNLYWYRRVMGKEIKFLLHFVKESKQDESGMPNNRFLAERTGGTYSTLKVQPAELEDSGVYFCASSPGIGRGTDTQYFGPGTRLTVL.

The V and J genes are TRBV28 and TRBJ2-7; D perhaps matches TRBD2 (6 bases). The ends were cut back, 3 bases at V and 0 bases at J, with 18 bases in the middle. Looked up from germline, CDR1 is MDHEN and CDR2 is SYDVKM. CDR3 length: 17 amino acids. In DNA form, the CDR3 reads TGTGCCAGCAGTTTCGTTGACGTGCGGGGAACCTCCTACGAGCAGTACTTC. Protein: CASSFVDVRGTSYEQYF.

This sequence joins TRBV5-1 and TRBJ2-7; 8 bases map to TRBD2. Trimming at V came to 4 bases and at J to 7 bases, leaving 16 bases not matched to a gene. This CDR3 region has 16 residues. Germline V gives CDR1 SGHRS, CDR2 YFSETQ. CDR3 residues: CASSALAGQSYNEQYF. The CDR3 nucleotides are TGCGCCAGCAGCGCCCTAGCGGGCCAATCCTACAATGAGCAGTACTTC.

At least ten counts were recorded for this clonotype. The rearrangement joins TRBV7-2 to TRBJ2-1; 9 bases are shared with TRBD1. V gave up 5 bases and J gave up 11 bases; unmatched junction bases: 10. Looked up from germline, CDR1 is SGHTA and CDR2 is FQGNSA. This CDR3 contains 14 residues. The CDR3 sequence is CASSQGQGGRKQFF. CDR3 sequence (DNA): TGTGCCAGCAGCCAGGGACAGGGTGGTAGGAAGCAGTTCTTC.

This clonotype was seen more than once but under ten times. This chain connects TRBV28 to TRBJ1-1; D is unresolved. CDR3 length: 17 amino acids. From germline, CDR1 is MDHEN and CDR2 SYDVKM. V was clipped by 6 bases and J by 6 bases, with 26 bases between them. DNA for the CDR3: TGTGCCAGCAGACCAATCAGTCTGGCTCCCGCGCGCGCTGAAGCTTTCTTT. This translates into CASRPISLAPARAEAFF.

This clonotype has a handful of counts. V and J are TRBV14 and TRBJ2-3; TRBD2 agrees at 7 bases. Losses at the gene ends were 1 base for V and 4 bases for J; bases not matched to a gene: 5. The CDR3 length is 15 residues. Germline CDR1 SGHDN, CDR2 FVKESK. The CDR3 nucleotides read TGTGCCAGCAGCCAAGCAGGCGGACTAGCAGATACGCAGTATTTT. The encoded protein is CASSQAGGLADTQYF.

Only a few counts were recorded for this clonotype. V and J are TRBV7-6 and TRBJ2-7; the D gene is possibly TRBD2 (7 bases). V lost 0 bases and J lost 3, with 12 bases in between. The CDR3 length is 15 residues. In germline, CDR1 is SGHVS, CDR2 FNYEAQ. CDR3 region: CASSLASGTNYEQYF. The CDR3 bases are TGTGCCAGCAGCTTAGCCAGCGGGACAAACTACGAGCAGTACTTC.

The chain carries TRBV29-1 and TRBJ2-3; D is tentatively TRBD1 or TRBD2 (5 bases each). The CDR3 consists of 13 residues. Germline-derived CDR1 and CDR2 are SQVTM and ANQGSEA. V lost 3 bases and J 2 bases, leaving 9 bases between the germline ends. The CDR3 DNA follows: TGCAGCGTTGAGGGGGAGTTCACAGATACGCAGTATTTT. Protein sequence: CSVEGEFTDTQYF.

This clonotype showed up many times. The chain carries TRBV20-1 and TRBJ1-2; 8 positions agree with TRBD1. Germline CDR1 and CDR2: DFQATT and SNEGSKA (reference sequence). There are 15 residues in the CDR3. V trimming: 1 base; J trimming: 8 bases; junction bases outside the gene matches: 12. CDR3: CSARALRGRLQGYTF. DNA of the CDR3: TGCAGTGCTAGAGCCCTCAGGGGGCGATTACAAGGCTACACCTTC.

This rearrangement joins TRBV7-2 to TRBJ1-5; tentative D call: TRBD1 (5 bases). V shed 2 bases and J shed 3 bases, with 14 bases lying between them. CDR1 and CDR2 from the germline V gene are SGHTA and FQGNSA. CDR3 size: 16 residues. The CDR3 loop is CASSLMSDRHNQPQHF. The CDR3 nucleotides read TGTGCCAGCAGCTTAATGTCCGACAGACACAATCAGCCCCAGCATTTT.

This clonotype was seen a few times. The chain recombines TRBV11-2 with TRBJ2-7; 7 bases are a match to TRBD2. The ends lost 4 bases at V and 0 bases at J; junction bases unmatched: 12. This CDR3 comprises 17 residues. Germline CDR1 SGHAT, CDR2 FQNNGV. CDR3: CASSSRLGGSDSYEQYF. In DNA, the CDR3 is TGTGCCAGCAGCTCCCGGCTAGGCGGGAGTGACTCCTACGAGCAGTACTTC.

The chain couples TRBV30 to TRBJ2-5; weak D call: TRBD2 (6 bases). Between the trimmed V and J ends, which lost 1 base and 1 base, there was a span of 10 bases. Per germline, CDR1 GTSNPN and CDR2 SVGIG (reference sequence). The CDR3 is 14 residues long. For the CDR3, the DNA is TGTGCCTGGAGTGACCTAGCGCCCCAAGAGACCCAGTACTTC. This codes for CAWSDLAPQETQYF.

In its sample, this clonotype was seen many times. This chain joins TRBV5-1 and TRBJ2-3; D ambiguous. The CDR3 is 13 residues long. Deletions cut 0 bases from V and 6 bases from J, with 8 bases between. The germline V gene has CDR1 SGHRS and CDR2 YFSETQ. The CDR3 here is CASSLEGLDTQYF. DNA for the CDR3: TGCGCCAGCAGCTTGGAGGGTTTGGATACGCAGTATTTT.

This clonotype was found once. The J gene is TRBJ2-7, the V gene TRBV5-1; D perhaps matches TRBD2 (5 bases). Trimming removed 0 bases from V and 0 bases from J, with 10 bases in between. Germline assignment: CDR1 SGHRS and CDR2 YFSETQ. This CDR3 contains 15 residues. The CDR3 bases are TGCGCCAGCAGCTTGGTTCGGGAAACCTCCTACGAGCAGTACTTC. This encodes CASSLVRETSYEQYF.

The gene calls are TRBV29-1 and TRBJ2-5; D may be TRBD1 or TRBD2 (5 bases each). The CDR3 runs 12 residues. Per germline, CDR1 SQVTM and CDR2 ANQGSEA. With 8 bases removed from V and 1 base from J, the gap between germline ends came to 11 bases. The CDR3, as DNA: TGCAGCTCAGAGGGGCTCCAAGAGACCCAGTACTTC. This translates into CSSEGLQETQYF.

This clonotype was observed a handful of times. V usage is TRBV2 and J usage is TRBJ2-7, with 10 bases that match TRBD2. The CDR3 has 16 amino acids. CDR1 and CDR2 from the germline V gene are SNHLY and FYNNEI. The V and J ends lost 1 base and 0 bases, in that order; junction bases with no gene match: 3. The CDR3 DNA follows: TGTGCCAGCAGTGAAGGGTGGACTAGCGGCTCCTACGAGCAGTACTTC. Translating it yields CASSEGWTSGSYEQYF.